This TCR beta chain was sequenced during a study of Ad26.COV2.S vaccination and SARS-CoV-2 variants. Study-wide points: Reportedly, spike-specific CD8+ and CD4+ T cell responses achieved substantial breadth once vaccination had taken place. Measurement of non-spike TCR breadth gave similar results in vaccine and placebo recipients.

In the case of this clone: Its antigen is undetermined. The same CDR3 arises from other DNA sequences in this sample as well.

The germline V gene has CDR1 MNHEY and CDR2 SMNVEV (reference sequence). Trimming pared 3 bases from V and 2 bases from J, leaving 8 bases between. The CDR3 consists of 13 residues. Treatment denoted: some 20 received Ad26.COV2.S at low or high dose, single or two shots; roughly 5 received placebo; per-sample allocation not given. Sampling was performed 63 days after the first vaccine or placebo injection. The vaccine antigen was prefusion-stabilized Wuhan SARS-CoV-2 spike. Measured with immunoSEQ multiplex PCR; TCRdb has only the in-frame clones, and not every one. This table has 350,000 to 500,000 clones, around 91% appearing once.

This receptor was taken from a person aged 18-60 years who received the Ad26.COV2.S COVID-19 vaccine or a placebo. The V call is TRBV27, the J call TRBJ2-7; a weak D match, TRBD2 (6 bases). Here the sequenced sample was peripheral blood, taken in a trial of Ad26.COV2.S vaccine versus placebo. The DNA of the CDR3 is TGTGCCAGCAGTTTGGGGGGAACCTACGAGCAGTACTTC. It translates to CASSLGGTYEQYF.